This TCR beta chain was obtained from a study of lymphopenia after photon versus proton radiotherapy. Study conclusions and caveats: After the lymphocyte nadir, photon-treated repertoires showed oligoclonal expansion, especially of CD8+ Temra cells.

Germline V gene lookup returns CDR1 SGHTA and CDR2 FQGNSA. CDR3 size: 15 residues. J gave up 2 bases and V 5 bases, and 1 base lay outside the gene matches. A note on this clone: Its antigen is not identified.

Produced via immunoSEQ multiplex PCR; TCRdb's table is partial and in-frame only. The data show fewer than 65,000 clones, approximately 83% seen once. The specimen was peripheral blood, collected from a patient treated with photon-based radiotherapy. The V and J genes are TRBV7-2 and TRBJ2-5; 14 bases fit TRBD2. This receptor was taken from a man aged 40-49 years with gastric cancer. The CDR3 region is CASSRLAGGQETQYF. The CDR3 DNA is TGTGCCAGCAGCAGACTAGCGGGGGGGCAAGAGACCCAGTACTTC. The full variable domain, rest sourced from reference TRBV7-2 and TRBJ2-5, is GAGVSQSPSNKVTEKGKDVELRCDPISGHTALYWYRQSLGQGLEFLIYFQGNSAPDKSGLPSDRFSAERTGGSVSTLTIQRTQQEDSAVYLCASSRLAGGQETQYFGPGTRLLVL.